Below are 4 T cell receptor beta chains sequenced from a single sample in a study of blood T cell repertoires in COVID-19 (dated by TCRdb to the early 2020s). Receptor libraries were prepared by the immunoSEQ multiplex PCR assay. TCRdb re-hosts the immuneACCESS table, in-frame sequences only. Its copies lack some clones; in the studies checked, an unresolved V gene accounts for under half of them, and the cause for the rest is not known. The sample has around 300,000 clones on record, over 75% of them singletons. The top ten constitute under 5% of the sample. Sequencing was carried out using peripheral blood. All receptors derive from a woman aged 45-60 years with active or convalescent COVID-19.

This clone was observed once. The V and J genes are TRBV7-2 and TRBJ2-1; 9 positions agree with TRBD1. Trimming at V came to 5 bases and at J to 6 bases, leaving 8 bases not matched to a gene. The CDR3 totals 15 residues. Germline V gives CDR1 SGHTA, CDR2 FQGNSA. The CDR3 bases are TGTGCCAGCAGCCTGGACAGGGGCCTTGGCAATGAGCAGTTCTTC. It is translated as CASSLDRGLGNEQFF.

The chain carries TRBV6-5 and TRBJ1-6, with a weak D call TRBD1 (6 bases). Trimming took 6 bases from V and 4 from J, leaving 7 bases between them. Germline values: CDR1 MNHEY, CDR2 SVGAGI. The CDR3 is 13 residues long. For the CDR3, the DNA is TGTGCCAGCAGGGACAGATATAATTCACCCCTCCACTTT. This codes for CASRDRYNSPLHF.

The chain carries TRBV29-1 and TRBJ1-2, with 9 bases lining up with TRBD1. J lost 4 bases, V lost 4 bases, and 1 base had no gene match. Germline V gene lookup returns CDR1 SQVTM and CDR2 ANQGSEA. The length of the CDR3 is 12 residues. CDR3 residues: CSVGGQGYGYTF. CDR3 sequence (DNA): TGCAGCGTTGGGGGACAGGGCTATGGCTACACCTTC.

The chain combines TRBV7-9 with TRBJ1-1; D gene unclear. Germline CDR1 reads SEHNR; CDR2 reads FQNEAQ (reference sequence). This CDR3 spans 15 amino acids. V lost 3 bases to trimming and J lost 2 bases, with 13 bases between them. CDR3 residues: CASSFIATTNTEAFF. The CDR3, as DNA: TGTGCCAGCAGCTTTATAGCCACTACCAACACTGAAGCTTTCTTT.